These 22 T cell receptor beta chains originate from one sample sequenced in a study of glioma-infiltrating T cells. Amplification of TCR alpha and beta CDR3 regions from RNA used iRepertoire nested multiplex PCR. TCRdb recomputed calls from the multiplex PCR reads with MiXCR, one row per CDR3 protein. The sample includes around 130,000 distinct CDR3 sequences, around 23% of them seen just once. The sequencing input was glioma tissue, nonneoplastic brain tissue, or PBMCs (not recorded which). These receptors were collected from a human donor with low-grade glioma or glioblastoma, undergoing nonglioma brain surgery, or in good health (not recorded which).

The rearrangement links TRBV2 to TRBJ1-2; D might be TRBD1 (5 bases). CDR3 length equals 15 residues. CDR1 is SNHLY and CDR2 is FYNNEI in the germline V gene. V was cut by 0 bases and J by 1 base, with 9 bases left in between. CDR3 amino acids: CASSEAGTSNYGYTF. Here the CDR3 DNA reads TGTGCCAGCAGTGAAGCTGGGACCAGTAACTATGGCTACACCTTC.

The V and J genes are TRBV2 and TRBJ1-4; D is possibly TRBD1 (5 bases). This CDR3 comprises 13 residues. Looked up from germline, CDR1 is SNHLY and CDR2 is FYNNEI. Trimming cost V 9 bases and J 8 bases, with 16 bases left between them. CDR3 DNA sequence: TGTGCCAGTCGAGGGGCCGAATGGGAAAAACTGTTTTTT. Translated, it gives CASRGAEWEKLFF.

This clonotype was recorded once. The rearrangement links TRBV7-2 to TRBJ2-7, with 9 bases that match TRBD1. Germline values: CDR1 SGHTA, CDR2 FQGNSA. The CDR3 totals 16 residues. V shed 3 bases and J 3 bases; nucleotides not matched to a gene: 9. CDR3 region: CASSLSPDRGVYEQYV. Here the CDR3 DNA reads TGTGCCAGCAGCTTGTCCCCGGACAGGGGTGTCTACGAGCAGTACGTC.

The V call is TRBV14, the J call TRBJ2-3; 12 nucleotides agree with TRBD2. Germline V CDR1 and CDR2: SGHDN, FVKESK. J lost 3 bases, V lost 1 base, and 5 bases had no gene match. This CDR3 has 17 amino acids. The CDR3 region is CASSQVRLAGGTDTQYF. The CDR3 coding sequence is TGTGCCAGCAGCCAAGTAAGGCTAGCGGGAGGGACAGATACGCAGTATTTT.

This chain joins TRBV19 and TRBJ1-5; the D gene is possibly TRBD1 (5 bases). The germline gives CDR1 LNHDA, CDR2 SQIVND (reference sequence). The CDR3 contains 17 residues. The V and J ends lost 6 bases and 0 bases respectively, with 18 bases between them. The CDR3 bases are TGTGCCAGTAGCCGACGGGGGACTACTTATAGCAATCAGCCCCAGCATTTT. It yields the protein CASSRRGTTYSNQPQHF.

V is TRBV7-9 and J is TRBJ2-7; D is undetermined. V was trimmed by 6 bases and J by 6 bases, leaving 21 bases between them. The CDR3 contains 15 residues. Germline loops: CDR1 SEHNR, CDR2 FQNEAQ (reference sequence). Here the CDR3 DNA reads TGTGCCAGCAGATTACCTCGGGCCTGGCGGAGCGAGCAGTACGTC. Amino acids: CASRLPRAWRSEQYV.

This clonotype was observed a few times. This sequence joins TRBV7-2 and TRBJ1-3; TRBD1 matches 7 bases. CDR3 length: 17 amino acids. V was clipped by 0 bases and J by 3 bases; unmatched bases: 8. CDR1 SGHTA and CDR2 FQGNSA come from the germline V gene. CDR3 protein: CASSLAGDSLNGNTIYF. In DNA, the CDR3 is TGTGCCAGCAGCTTAGCCGGGGACAGTCTGAATGGAAACACCATATATTTT.

The sample holds a few counts of this clonotype. CDR3 region: CASSADNTIYF. CDR3 sequence (DNA): TGTGCCAGCAGTGCTGACAACACCATATATTTT. The chain uses TRBV2 and TRBJ1-3; no clear D gene. Germline lookup yields CDR1 SNHLY and CDR2 FYNNEI. Trimming pared 4 bases from V and 7 bases from J, leaving 5 bases between. This CDR3 is 11 amino acids long.

Regarding this clonotype: The germline gene is not matched at one end of the junction; a read error may be the cause. V and J are TRBV4-1 and TRBJ1-1; D is ambiguous. CDR1 and CDR2 from the germline V gene are MGHRA and YSYEKL. The CDR3 runs 12 residues. CDR3 nucleotide sequence: TGCGCCAGCAGCCTCGGGTACGCTGAAGCTTTATTT. This sequence encodes CASSLGYAEALF.

This clonotype was seen repeatedly, ten times or more. The gene calls are TRBV20-1 and TRBJ1-4; D gene uncertain. The CDR3 extends over 11 amino acids. Trimming removed 3 bases at V and 4 bases at J, with 3 bases between. From germline, CDR1 is DFQATT and CDR2 SNEGSKA (reference sequence). The CDR3 DNA reads as TGCAGTGCTAGGGGTAATGAAAAACTGTTTTTT. It is translated as CSARGNEKLFF.

This clonotype was seen more than once but under ten times. J is TRBJ2-3 and V is TRBV2; 8 nucleotides match TRBD1. Germline V gene data show CDR1 as SNHLY and CDR2 as FYNNEI. The CDR3 totals 15 residues. The junction had 7 bases not matched to a gene; V was cut back by 6 bases and J by 2 bases. The CDR3 sequence: CASSARTGPTDTQYF. In nucleotides, the CDR3 is TGTGCCAGCAGCGCAAGGACAGGGCCCACAGATACGCAGTATTTT.

This clonotype was seen a few times. The chain carries TRBV7-9 and TRBJ2-5; 9 bases are shared with TRBD1. From germline, CDR1 is SEHNR and CDR2 FQNEAQ (reference sequence). The CDR3 contains 17 residues. V shed 9 bases and J 0 bases; nucleotides not matched to a gene: 14. The CDR3 coding sequence is TGTGCCAGGAGCGATTCGCGGGACAGGGTCTACCAAGAGACCCAGTACTTC. Its protein is CARSDSRDRVYQETQYF.

The chain links TRBV20-1 to TRBJ2-3; 15 positions agree with TRBD2. V lost 2 bases, J lost 3 bases, and 6 bases stayed unmatched. Germline V gene data show CDR1 as DFQATT and CDR2 as SNEGSKA (reference sequence). The CDR3 loop spans 17 amino acids. CDR3 DNA: TGCAGTGCTAGATCTGGACTAGCGGGGGGGCCGACAGATACGCAGTATTTT. Translated, it gives CSARSGLAGGPTDTQYF.

In this sample, this clonotype turned up many times. This chain connects TRBV28 to TRBJ2-7; 8 bases line up with TRBD2. Germline CDR1 and CDR2: MDHEN and SYDVKM. V trimming: 6 bases; J trimming: 5 bases; junction bases outside the gene matches: 6. This CDR3 is 13 amino acids long. The CDR3 region is CASRRGALHEQYV. In DNA, the CDR3 is TGTGCCAGCAGGCGGGGGGCGCTCCACGAGCAGTACGTC.

This clonotype occurred a few times. V gene TRBV29-1 combines with J gene TRBJ1-1; 9 positions agree with TRBD1. In germline, CDR1 is SQVTM, CDR2 ANQGSEA. This CDR3 comprises 13 residues. V gave up 6 bases and J gave up 4 bases; unmatched junction bases: 6. The CDR3 DNA is TGCAGCGTGGGACAGGGCCGCCTCACTGAAGCTTTCTTT. Its protein is CSVGQGRLTEAFF. The full variable domain, completed using reference TRBV29-1 and TRBJ1-1, is SAVISQKPSRDICQRGTSLTIQCQVDSQVTMMFWYRQQPGQSLTLIATANQGSEATYESGFVIDKFPISRPNLTFSTLTVSNMSPEDSSIYLCSVGQGRLTEAFFGQGTRLTVV.

This clonotype was picked up many times. The chain joins TRBV6-1 to TRBJ1-1, with 8 bases fitting TRBD1. The germline V gene has CDR1 MNHNS and CDR2 SASEGT. V was pared by 6 bases and J by 2 bases, with 5 bases of the junction left unmatched. This CDR3 spans 14 amino acids. CDR3 amino acids: CASRAQGDNTEAFF. The CDR3 DNA sequence: TGTGCCAGCAGGGCACAGGGGGACAACACTGAAGCTTTCTTT.

This clonotype showed up many times. This chain uses TRBV28 with TRBJ2-1; 8 nucleotides align to TRBD2. The germline V gene encodes CDR1 MDHEN and CDR2 SYDVKM. The CDR3 is made up of 16 amino acids. V trimming: 3 bases; J trimming: 5 bases; junction bases outside the gene matches: 9. In DNA, the CDR3 is TGTGCCAGCAGTTTCAGGCGGGGGGACCATAACAATGAGCAGTTCTTC. Protein product: CASSFRRGDHNNEQFF.

This clonotype was observed at least ten times. The rearrangement links TRBV6-1 to TRBJ1-1; a possible D gene is TRBD1 (6 bases). Germline lookup yields CDR1 MNHNS and CDR2 SASEGT. Trimming took off 8 bases at V and 4 bases at J, with 20 bases between the two ends. CDR3 length: 15 amino acids. CDR3 coding DNA: TGTGCCAGCTCGGAGGGGGGAGGGTGGGGCACTGAAGCTTTCTTT. It translates to CASSEGGGWGTEAFF.

Remarks on this clonotype: A much larger clone lies a single base off, so this may be a read error. This chain joins TRBV6-6 and TRBJ1-5; D is undetermined. V gave up 5 bases and J gave up 4 bases, with 15 bases separating them. Germline CDR1 is MNHNY and CDR2 is SVGAGI (reference sequence). CDR3 size: 15 residues. The CDR3 bases are TGTGCCAGCAGTCCGACCTCGGCGGTGAATCAGCCCCAGCATTTT. It specifies CASSPTSAVNQPQHF.

A word on this clonotype: At one boundary the junction diverges from the germline segment, which might be a read error. The chain links TRBV7-7 to TRBJ2-1; 10 bases fit TRBD1. Germline V gene data show CDR1 as SSHAT and CDR2 as FNYEAQ (reference sequence). The CDR3 is 15 amino acids. The CDR3 DNA reads TGTGCTAGCAGCGGGGGACAGGGGTCCTACAATGAGCAGTTCTTC. Translated, it gives CASSGGQGSYNEQFF. Full variable domain (outside the CDR3, taken from reference TRBV7-7 and TRBJ2-1): GAGVSQSPRYKVTKRGQDVTLRCDPISSHATLYWYQQALGQGPEFLTYFNYEAQPDKSGLPSDRFSAERPEGSISTLTIQRTEQRDSAMYRCASSGGQGSYNEQFFGPGTRLTVL.

The genes are TRBV14 and TRBJ2-3; possible D gene TRBD2, 5 bases. Trimming stripped 0 bases from V and 5 bases from J, with 12 bases between. The length of the CDR3 is 15 residues. Germline CDR1 and CDR2: SGHDN and FVKESK. CDR3 in amino acids: CASSQDVVRGDTQYF. Written as DNA, the CDR3 is TGTGCCAGCAGCCAAGATGTGGTACGGGGAGATACGCAGTATTTT. The complete variable domain, with remaining parts taken from reference TRBV14 and TRBJ2-3, reads EAGVTQFPSHSVIEKGQTVTLRCDPISGHDNLYWYRRVMGKEIKFLLHFVKESKQDESGMPNNRFLAERTGGTYSTLKVQPAELEDSGVYFCASSQDVVRGDTQYFGPGTRLTVL.

Concerning this clonotype: With a much larger clone just one base away, this may be a read error. The genes are TRBV6-6 and TRBJ2-1; 10 bases match TRBD1. Per the germline V gene, CDR1 is MNHNY and CDR2 is SVGAGI (reference sequence). The CDR3 is made up of 15 amino acids. The CDR3, as DNA: TGTGCCTGCAGTTACACGGGACAGGGGTACAATGAGCAGTTCTTC. Translating it yields CACSYTGQGYNEQFF.